The 4 T cell receptor beta chains below all came from one sample that was sequenced in a study of blood T cell repertoires in COVID-19. Measured with immunoSEQ multiplex PCR; TCRdb has only the in-frame clones, and not every one. In the table there are about 180,000 clones, under 85% of which are singletons. Sequencing was done on a sample of peripheral blood. The receptors here all came from a human donor in a cohort sampled during active COVID-19.

This clone has just a few counts. The chain employs TRBV4-1 and TRBJ2-5, with TRBD1 matching 9 bases. Unmatched junction bases numbered 11, after V lost 2 bases and J lost 4 bases. CDR1 and CDR2 from the germline V gene are MGHRA and YSYEKL. The CDR3 consists of 17 residues. CDR3 DNA: TGCGCCAGCAGCCAACTACTCTCCGGGACAGGGCGAGAGACCCAGTACTTC. Translated, it gives CASSQLLSGTGRETQYF.

A single count supports this clone. The chain carries TRBV7-7 and TRBJ2-2; 7 positions match TRBD2. CDR3 size: 16 residues. Trimming at V came to 0 bases and at J to 2 bases, leaving 3 bases not matched to a gene. Germline-derived CDR1 and CDR2 are SSHAT and FNYEAQ (reference sequence). In DNA, the CDR3 is TGTGCCAGCAGCTTAGCAGGCGGGGGTAACACCGGGGAGCTGTTTTTT. Amino acids: CASSLAGGGNTGELFF.

V is TRBV4-1 and J is TRBJ2-5, with D possibly matching TRBD2 (5 bases). The CDR3 contains 15 residues. Trimming cost V 0 bases and J 5 bases, with 13 bases left between them. From germline, CDR1 is MGHRA and CDR2 YSYEKL. For the CDR3, the DNA is TGCGCCAGCAGCCAAGAGTCCGGGATGGGTGAGACCCAGTACTTC. This codes for CASSQESGMGETQYF.

This clone was found once. The gene calls are TRBV6-1 and TRBJ1-6; D is possibly TRBD1 (6 bases). Germline V CDR1 and CDR2: MNHNS, SASEGT. Deletions cut 2 bases from V and 2 bases from J, with 19 bases between. The CDR3 length is 19 residues. The CDR3 bases are TGTGCCAGCAGTGAACCCTCGCGTGGGGGCATCACCTATAATTCACCCCTCCACTTT. This gives the protein CASSEPSRGGITYNSPLHF.